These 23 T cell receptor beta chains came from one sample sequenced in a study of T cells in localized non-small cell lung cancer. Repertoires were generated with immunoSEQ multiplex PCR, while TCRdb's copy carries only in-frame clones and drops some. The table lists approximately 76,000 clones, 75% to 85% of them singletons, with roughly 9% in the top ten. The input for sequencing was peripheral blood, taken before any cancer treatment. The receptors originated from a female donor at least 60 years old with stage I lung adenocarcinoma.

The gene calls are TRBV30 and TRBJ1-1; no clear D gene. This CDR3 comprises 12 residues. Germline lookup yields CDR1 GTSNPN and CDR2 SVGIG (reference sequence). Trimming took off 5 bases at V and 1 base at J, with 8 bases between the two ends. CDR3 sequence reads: CAWGRENTEAFF. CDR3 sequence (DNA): TGTGCCTGGGGGAGGGAGAACACTGAAGCTTTCTTT.

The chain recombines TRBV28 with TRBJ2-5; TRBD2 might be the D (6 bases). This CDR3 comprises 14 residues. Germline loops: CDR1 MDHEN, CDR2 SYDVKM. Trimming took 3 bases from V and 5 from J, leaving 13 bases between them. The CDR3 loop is CASSFIAGMETQYF. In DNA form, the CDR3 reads TGTGCCAGCAGTTTCATTGCGGGGATGGAGACCCAGTACTTC.

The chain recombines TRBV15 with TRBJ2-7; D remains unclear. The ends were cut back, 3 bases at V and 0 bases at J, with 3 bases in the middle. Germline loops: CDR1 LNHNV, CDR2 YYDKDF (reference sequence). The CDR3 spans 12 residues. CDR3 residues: CATSSLSYEQYF. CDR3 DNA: TGTGCCACCAGCAGCCTCTCCTACGAGCAGTACTTC.

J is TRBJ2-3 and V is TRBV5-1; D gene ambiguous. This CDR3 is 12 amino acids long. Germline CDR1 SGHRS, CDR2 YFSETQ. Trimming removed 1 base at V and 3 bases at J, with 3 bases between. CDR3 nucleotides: TGCGCCAGCAGCTTGACAACAGATACGCAGTATTTT. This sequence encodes CASSLTTDTQYF.

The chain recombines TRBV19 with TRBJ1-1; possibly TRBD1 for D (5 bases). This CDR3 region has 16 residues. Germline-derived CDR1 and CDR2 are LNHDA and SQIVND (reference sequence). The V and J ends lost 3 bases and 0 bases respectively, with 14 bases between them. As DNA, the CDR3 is TGTGCCAGTAGTATTTATAGGGGCGGGATGAACACTGAAGCTTTCTTT. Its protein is CASSIYRGGMNTEAFF.

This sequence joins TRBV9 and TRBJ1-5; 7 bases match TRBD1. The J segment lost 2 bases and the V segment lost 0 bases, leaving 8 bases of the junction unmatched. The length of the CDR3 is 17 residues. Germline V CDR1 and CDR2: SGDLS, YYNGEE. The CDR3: CASSVVGQSYGNQPQHF. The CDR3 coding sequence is TGTGCCAGCAGCGTAGTGGGACAGTCTTATGGCAATCAGCCCCAGCATTTT.

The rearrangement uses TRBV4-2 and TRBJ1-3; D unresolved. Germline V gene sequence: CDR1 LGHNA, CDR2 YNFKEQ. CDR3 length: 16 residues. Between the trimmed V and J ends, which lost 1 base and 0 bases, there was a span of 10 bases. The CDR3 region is CASSQVETPSGNTIYF. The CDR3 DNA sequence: TGTGCCAGCAGCCAAGTCGAGACGCCCTCTGGAAACACCATATATTTT.

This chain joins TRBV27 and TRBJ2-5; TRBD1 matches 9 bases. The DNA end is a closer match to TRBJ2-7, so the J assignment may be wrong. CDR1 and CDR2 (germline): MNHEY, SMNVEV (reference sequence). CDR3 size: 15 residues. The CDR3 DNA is TGTGCCAGCAGTTTAGTGGGACAGGGCACCTACGAGCAGTACTTC. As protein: CASSLVGQGTYEQYF.

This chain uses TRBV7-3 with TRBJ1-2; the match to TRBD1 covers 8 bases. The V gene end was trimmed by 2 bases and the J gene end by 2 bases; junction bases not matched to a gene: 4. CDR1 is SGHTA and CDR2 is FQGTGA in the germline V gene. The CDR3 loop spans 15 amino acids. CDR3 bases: TGTGCCAGCAGCTTAGGGACAGGTAGAAACTATGGCTACACCTTC. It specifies CASSLGTGRNYGYTF.

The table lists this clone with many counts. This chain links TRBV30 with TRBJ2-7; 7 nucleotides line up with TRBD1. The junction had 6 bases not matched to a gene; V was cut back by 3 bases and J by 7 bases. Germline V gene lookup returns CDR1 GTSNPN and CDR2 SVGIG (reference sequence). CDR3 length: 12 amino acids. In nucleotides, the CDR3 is TGTGCCTGGAGCCTCAAACAGGGGGAGCAGTACTTC. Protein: CAWSLKQGEQYF.

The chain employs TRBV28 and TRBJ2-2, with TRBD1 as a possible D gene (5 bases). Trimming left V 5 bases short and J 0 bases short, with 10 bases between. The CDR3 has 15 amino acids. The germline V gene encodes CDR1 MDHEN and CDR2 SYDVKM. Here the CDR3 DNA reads TGTGCCAGCAGTGTGGGGCTTACGAACACCGGGGAGCTGTTTTTT. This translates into CASSVGLTNTGELFF.

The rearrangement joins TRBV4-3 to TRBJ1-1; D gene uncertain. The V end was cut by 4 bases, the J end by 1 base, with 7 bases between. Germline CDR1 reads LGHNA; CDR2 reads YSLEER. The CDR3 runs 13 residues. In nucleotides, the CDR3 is TGCGCCAGCAGCCTAGCAGAGAACACTGAAGCTTTCTTT. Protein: CASSLAENTEAFF.

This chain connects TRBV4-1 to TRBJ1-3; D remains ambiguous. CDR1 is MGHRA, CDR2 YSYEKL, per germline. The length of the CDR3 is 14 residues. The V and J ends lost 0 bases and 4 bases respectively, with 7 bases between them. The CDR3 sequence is CASSQDRRGNTIYF. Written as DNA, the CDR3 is TGCGCCAGCAGCCAAGATAGACGGGGAAACACCATATATTTT.

CDR3: CASSQDQRQNQPQHF. The CDR3 bases are TGTGCCAGCAGCCAAGACCAGCGACAGAATCAGCCCCAGCATTTT. The chain joins TRBV4-2 to TRBJ1-5; perhaps TRBD1 as D (5 bases). The CDR3 extends over 15 amino acids. Germline V gene data show CDR1 as LGHNA and CDR2 as YNFKEQ. The germline V and J ends were trimmed by 0 bases and 4 bases, with 10 bases remaining between them.

The CDR3 DNA reads as TGTGCCACCAGCGAAGACAGGGCCGTGAACACTGAAGCTTTCTTT. This translates into CATSEDRAVNTEAFF. This chain uses TRBV15 with TRBJ1-1; 7 bases agree with TRBD1. This CDR3 spans 15 amino acids. Looked up from germline, CDR1 is LNHNV and CDR2 is YYDKDF (reference sequence). Trimming at V came to 5 bases and at J to 0 bases, leaving 6 bases not matched to a gene.

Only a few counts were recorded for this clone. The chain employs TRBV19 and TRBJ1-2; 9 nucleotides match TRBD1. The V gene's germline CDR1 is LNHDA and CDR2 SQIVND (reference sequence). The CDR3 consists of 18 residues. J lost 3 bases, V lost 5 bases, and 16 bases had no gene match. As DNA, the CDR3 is TGTGCCAGTAGTTCGTCAAGCAGGACAGGGGATATGGACTATGGCTACACCTTC. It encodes CASSSSSRTGDMDYGYTF.

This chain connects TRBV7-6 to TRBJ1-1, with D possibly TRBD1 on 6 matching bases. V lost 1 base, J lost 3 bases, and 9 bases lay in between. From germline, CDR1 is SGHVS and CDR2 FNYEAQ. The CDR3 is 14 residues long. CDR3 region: CASSLGRGHTEAFF. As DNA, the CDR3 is TGTGCCAGCAGCTTAGGGCGGGGGCACACTGAAGCTTTCTTT.

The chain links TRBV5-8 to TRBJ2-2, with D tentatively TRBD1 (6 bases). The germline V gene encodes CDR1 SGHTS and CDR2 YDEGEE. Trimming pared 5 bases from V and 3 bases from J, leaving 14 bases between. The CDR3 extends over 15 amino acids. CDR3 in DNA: TGTGCCAGCAGTATGTGGGGGCGAGACACCGGGGAGCTGTTTTTT. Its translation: CASSMWGRDTGELFF.

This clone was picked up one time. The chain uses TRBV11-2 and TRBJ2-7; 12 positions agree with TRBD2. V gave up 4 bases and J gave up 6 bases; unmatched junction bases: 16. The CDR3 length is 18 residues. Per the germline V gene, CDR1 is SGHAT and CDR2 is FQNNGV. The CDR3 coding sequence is TGTGCCAGCAGCTCACGGGTACTAGCGGGAGGCGGAGGGCGCGAGCAGTACTTC. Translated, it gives CASSSRVLAGGGGREQYF.

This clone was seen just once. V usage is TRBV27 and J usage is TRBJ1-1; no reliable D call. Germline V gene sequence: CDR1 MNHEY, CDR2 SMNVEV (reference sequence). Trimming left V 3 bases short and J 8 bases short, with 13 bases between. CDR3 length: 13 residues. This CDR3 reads CASSFFGRAEAFF. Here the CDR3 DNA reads TGTGCCAGCAGTTTCTTCGGTCGGGCCGAAGCTTTCTTT.

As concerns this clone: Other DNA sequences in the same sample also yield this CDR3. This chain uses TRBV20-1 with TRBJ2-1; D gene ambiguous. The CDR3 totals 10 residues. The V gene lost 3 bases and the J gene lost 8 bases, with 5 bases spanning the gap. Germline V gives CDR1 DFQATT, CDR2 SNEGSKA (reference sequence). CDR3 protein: CSASDHEQFF. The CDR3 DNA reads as TGCAGTGCTAGCGATCATGAGCAGTTCTTC.

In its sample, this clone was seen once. The CDR3 loop is CASSIVGAGPRSEQFF. The CDR3 coding sequence is TGTGCCAGTAGTATAGTAGGGGCGGGACCTCGAAGTGAGCAGTTCTTC. The genes are TRBV19 and TRBJ2-1, with D perhaps matching TRBD2 (6 bases). Germline-derived CDR1 and CDR2 are LNHDA and SQIVND (reference sequence). The CDR3 consists of 16 residues. V lost 1 base and J lost 9, with 19 bases in between.

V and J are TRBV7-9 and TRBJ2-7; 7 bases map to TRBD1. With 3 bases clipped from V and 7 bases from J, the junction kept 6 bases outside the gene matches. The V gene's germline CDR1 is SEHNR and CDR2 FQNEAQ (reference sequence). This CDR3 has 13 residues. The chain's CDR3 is CASSFTGTVEQYF. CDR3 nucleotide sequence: TGTGCCAGCAGCTTTACCGGGACAGTGGAGCAGTACTTC.